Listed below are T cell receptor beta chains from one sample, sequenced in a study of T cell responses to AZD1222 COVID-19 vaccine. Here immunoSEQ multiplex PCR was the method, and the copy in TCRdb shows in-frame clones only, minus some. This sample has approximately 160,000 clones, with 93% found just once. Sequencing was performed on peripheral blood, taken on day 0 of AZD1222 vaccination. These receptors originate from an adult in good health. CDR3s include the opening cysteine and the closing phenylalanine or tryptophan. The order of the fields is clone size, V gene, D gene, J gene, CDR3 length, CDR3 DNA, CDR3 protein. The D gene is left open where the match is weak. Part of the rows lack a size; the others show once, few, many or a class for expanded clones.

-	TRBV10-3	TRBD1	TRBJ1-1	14	TGTGCCATCAGCCAGACAGGGGCGAACACTGAAGCTTTCTTT	CAISQTGANTEAFF
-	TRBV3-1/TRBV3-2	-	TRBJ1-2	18	TGTGCCAGCAGCCCGCAACCGGGACGGCGTACCGATAACTATGGCTACACCTTC	CASSPQPGRRTDNYGYTF
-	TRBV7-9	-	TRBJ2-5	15	TGTGCCAGCAGCTTATATCAGGACCGAGAAGAGACCCAGTACTTC	CASSLYQDREETQYF
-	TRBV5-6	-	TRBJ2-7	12	TGTGCCAGCAGCTTGATGACCGGTGAGCAGTACTTC	CASSLMTGEQYF
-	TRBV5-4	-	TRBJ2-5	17	TGTGCCAGCAGCTTGAGCGATGGGCGGGGGCTGGGAGGGACCCAGTACTTC	CASSLSDGRGLGGTQYF
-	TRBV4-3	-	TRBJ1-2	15	TGCGCCAGCAGCCAAGCGACACTGGATAACTATGGCTACACCTTC	CASSQATLDNYGYTF
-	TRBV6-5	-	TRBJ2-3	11	TGTGCCAGCAGTACCGCCCGAACCCTGTATTTT	CASSTARTLYF
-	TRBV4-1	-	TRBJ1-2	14	TGCGCCAGCAGCCAATACGAGGGGGTGCATGGCTACACCTTC	CASSQYEGVHGYTF
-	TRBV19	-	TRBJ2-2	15	TGTGCCAGTAGTATAGTAGGGGAAGGCACCGGGGAGCTGTTTTTT	CASSIVGEGTGELFF
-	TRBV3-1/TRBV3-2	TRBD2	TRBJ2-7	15	TGTGCCAGCAGAAAAACCGGGAGGGGGATCTACGAGCAGTACTTC	CASRKTGRGIYEQYF
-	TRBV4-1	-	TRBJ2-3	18	TGCGCCAGCAGCCAGACACCAGGGACTTACGGAGGGGCAGATACGCAGTATTTT	CASSQTPGTYGGADTQYF
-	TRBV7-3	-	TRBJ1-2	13	TGTGCCAGCAGCTTAAATGGTGGATATGGCTACACCTTC	CASSLNGGYGYTF
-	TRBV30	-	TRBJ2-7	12	TGTGCCTGGAGCCGCGGGTCCTGGGAGCAGTACTTC	CAWSRGSWEQYF
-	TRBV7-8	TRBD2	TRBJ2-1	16	TGTGCCAGCAGCATTTTTACTAGCGGGGCGTACAATGAGCAGTTCTTC	CASSIFTSGAYNEQFF
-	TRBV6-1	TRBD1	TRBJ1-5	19	TGTGCCAGCAGTGATCCGCTCCTATCCGGGACAGGGAATCGTCAGCCCCAGCATTTT	CASSDPLLSGTGNRQPQHF
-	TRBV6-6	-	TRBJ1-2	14	TGTGCCAGCACCCCGATAAACCCCCGCTATGGCTACACCTTC	CASTPINPRYGYTF
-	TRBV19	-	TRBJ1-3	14	TGTGCCAGTAAAGCGGTCGACTCTGGAAACACCATATATTTT	CASKAVDSGNTIYF
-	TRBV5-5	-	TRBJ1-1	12	TGTGCCAGCAGCTGGACATCTACTGAAGCTTTCTTT	CASSWTSTEAFF
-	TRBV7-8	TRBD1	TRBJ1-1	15	TGTGCCAGCAGGAAGCGGGACAGGGGGTCAGTAGAAGCTTTCTTT	CASRKRDRGSVEAFF
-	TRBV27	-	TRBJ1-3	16	TGTGCCAGCAGTCTTAAGGCTCCAGGATATGGAAACACCATATATTTT	CASSLKAPGYGNTIYF
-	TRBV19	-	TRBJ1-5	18	TGTGCCAGTAGTATCTCCCCCCGGCAGGGCCAGGGCAATCAGCCCCAGCATTTT	CASSISPRQGQGNQPQHF
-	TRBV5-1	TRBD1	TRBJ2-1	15	TGCGCCAGCAGCTCCCCGGACAGGGTCCCCAATGAGCAGTTCTTC	CASSSPDRVPNEQFF
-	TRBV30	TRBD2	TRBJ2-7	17	TGTGCCTGGATCAAGTCAACTAGCGGGGGGGCAAGGGGCGAGCAGTACTTC	CAWIKSTSGGARGEQYF
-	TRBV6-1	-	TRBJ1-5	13	TGTGCCAGCAGTGAATATAGAGGGTTGCCCCAGCATTTT	CASSEYRGLPQHF
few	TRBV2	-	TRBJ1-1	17	TGTGCCAGCAGTGAAGAAGTCGCAGGGTTCATGAACACTGAAGCTTTCTTT	CASSEEVAGFMNTEAFF
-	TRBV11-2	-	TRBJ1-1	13	TGTGCCAGCAGCTTGTCCGAGAACACTGAAGCTTTCTTT	CASSLSENTEAFF
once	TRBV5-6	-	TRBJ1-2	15	TGTGCCAGCAGCTTGGAGGCAGGGGTTAACTATGGCTACACCTTC	CASSLEAGVNYGYTF
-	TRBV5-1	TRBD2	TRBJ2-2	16	TGCGCCAGCAGCTTGTTAGCGGGGACGAACACCGGGGAGCTGTTTTTT	CASSLLAGTNTGELFF
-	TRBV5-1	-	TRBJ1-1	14	TGCGCCAGCAGCTTGGAAGGACAGCACCTCGAGGCTTTCTTT	CASSLEGQHLEAFF
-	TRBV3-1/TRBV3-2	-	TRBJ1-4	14	TGTGCCAGCAGCCAAGGGAGTGTAGGTGAAAAACTGTTTTTT	CASSQGSVGEKLFF
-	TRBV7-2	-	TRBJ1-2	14	TGTGCCAGCAACCCGCCCGGGTCTAACTATGGCTACACCTTC	CASNPPGSNYGYTF
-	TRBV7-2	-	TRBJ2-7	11	TGTGCCAGCAGCTTAGGTGGGGGAGCGATATTC	CASSLGGGAIF
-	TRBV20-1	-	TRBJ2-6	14	TGCAGTGCTAGTCGGTGGAACGGGGCCAACGTCCTGACTTTC	CSASRWNGANVLTF
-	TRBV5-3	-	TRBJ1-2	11	TGTGCCAGAAAAGTTAAGGAGAGCTACACCTTC	CARKVKESYTF
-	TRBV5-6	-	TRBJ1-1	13	TGTGCCAGCAGCTTGGGGGCTGGCCCTGAAGCTTTCTTT	CASSLGAGPEAFF
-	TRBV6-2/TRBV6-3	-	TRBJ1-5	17	TGTGCCAGCAGTTACGAGCAGGGAGGTCATAGCAATCAGCCCCAGCATTTT	CASSYEQGGHSNQPQHF
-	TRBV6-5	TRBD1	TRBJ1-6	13	TGTGCCACATCGGACAGGGAGGATTCACCCCTCCACTTT	CATSDREDSPLHF
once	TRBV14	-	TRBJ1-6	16	TGTGCCAGCAGCCGTCGGGGGGGCGGAAATAATTCACCCCTCCACTTT	CASSRRGGGNNSPLHF
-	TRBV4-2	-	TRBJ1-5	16	TGTGCCAGCAGCCAAGGTGTGGACAGAAGCAATCAGCCCCAGCATTTT	CASSQGVDRSNQPQHF
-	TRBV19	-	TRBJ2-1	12	TGTGCCAGTAGTACCCCCCTAAATGAACAGTTCTTC	CASSTPLNEQFF
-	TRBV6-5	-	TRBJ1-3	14	TGTGCCAGCAGTTTCCTAAATTCTGGAAACACCATATATTTT	CASSFLNSGNTIYF
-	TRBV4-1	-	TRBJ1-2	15	TGCGCCAGCAGCCAAGTTATAGGGGTAAACTATGGCTACACCTTC	CASSQVIGVNYGYTF
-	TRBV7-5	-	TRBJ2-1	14	TGTGCCAGAAGACGGGGGTCCGCCTACAATGAGCAGTTCTTC	CARRRGSAYNEQFF
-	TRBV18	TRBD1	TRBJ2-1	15	TGTGCCAGCTCACCTCCCGGGACAGGGTGGAATGAGCAGTTCTTC	CASSPPGTGWNEQFF
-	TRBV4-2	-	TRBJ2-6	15	TGTGCCAGCAGCCAAGGGCGCTCTGGGGCCAACGTCCTGACTTTC	CASSQGRSGANVLTF
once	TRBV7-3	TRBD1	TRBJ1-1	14	TGTGCCAGCAGCTCGACAGGGCCGAACACTGAAGCTTTCTTT	CASSSTGPNTEAFF
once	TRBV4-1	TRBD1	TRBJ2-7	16	TGCGCCAGCAGCCAAGATCAGGTACAGGGGGCGTACGAGCAGTACTTC	CASSQDQVQGAYEQYF